Listed below are T cell receptor beta chains from one sample, sequenced in a study of shared clonotypes between healthy human individuals. Sequenced by immunoSEQ multiplex PCR; TCRdb stores in-frame clones only, minus some. The sample lists millions of clones, about 92% occurring once. Sequencing was performed on naive CD8+ T cells from PBMCs. The receptor set was obtained from a young man in good health. Some clones in this sample may be carry-over from other donors' samples. CDR3s include the opening cysteine and the closing phenylalanine or tryptophan. A D gene is named only where the DNA matches it firmly. The size entry is marked missing in some rows and otherwise reads once, few, many or a size class.

d_gene: -
v_gene: TRBV5-1
j_gene: TRBJ2-2
abundance: once
CDR3aa: CASSFLGRPGLAPGELFF
CDR3nt: TGCGCCAGCAGCTTTCTGGGGAGGCCTGGTTTGGCACCCGGGGAGCTGTTTTTT

d_gene: TRBD2
v_gene: TRBV11-1
j_gene: TRBJ2-1
abundance: -
CDR3aa: CASRLGTSGSLHNEQFF
CDR3nt: TGTGCCAGCAGACTCGGGACTAGCGGGAGTCTACACAATGAGCAGTTCTTC

d_gene: -
v_gene: TRBV30
j_gene: TRBJ1-1
abundance: few
CDR3aa: CAWGDAGLNTEAFF
CDR3nt: TGTGCCTGGGGAGACGCAGGTTTGAACACTGAAGCTTTCTTT

d_gene: TRBD1
v_gene: TRBV4-3
j_gene: TRBJ2-4
abundance: -
CDR3aa: CASSHGTGLNIQYF
CDR3nt: TGCGCCAGCAGCCATGGGACAGGGTTGAACATTCAGTACTTC

d_gene: TRBD2
v_gene: TRBV11-3
j_gene: TRBJ2-1
abundance: -
CDR3aa: CASSFTSGRGTSAEQFF
CDR3nt: TGTGCCAGCAGCTTTACTAGCGGGAGGGGGACCTCTGCTGAGCAGTTCTTC

d_gene: -
v_gene: TRBV12-5
j_gene: TRBJ1-5
abundance: -
CDR3aa: CASGFNSHQPQHF
CDR3nt: TGTGCTAGTGGTTTCAACAGCCATCAGCCCCAGCATTTT

d_gene: -
v_gene: TRBV5-1
j_gene: TRBJ2-1
abundance: -
CDR3aa: CASSPGGGPSSYNEQFF
CDR3nt: TGCGCCAGCAGCCCGGGGGGCGGGCCAAGCTCCTACAATGAGCAGTTCTTC

d_gene: -
v_gene: TRBV6-1
j_gene: TRBJ1-2
abundance: -
CDR3aa: CASSEWGADEYTF
CDR3nt: TGTGCCAGCAGTGAATGGGGGGCGGATGAGTACACCTTC

d_gene: -
v_gene: TRBV10-1
j_gene: TRBJ2-2
abundance: -
CDR3aa: CASSVGSDTGELFF
CDR3nt: TGCGCCAGCAGTGTTGGGTCGGACACCGGGGAGCTGTTTTTT

d_gene: -
v_gene: TRBV5-1
j_gene: TRBJ2-7
abundance: -
CDR3aa: CASSSSRAGTYEQYF
CDR3nt: TGCGCCAGCAGTAGTAGTCGGGCGGGGACTTACGAGCAGTACTTC

d_gene: -
v_gene: TRBV19
j_gene: TRBJ1-3
abundance: -
CDR3aa: CASSYTTGARSGNTIYF
CDR3nt: TGTGCCAGTAGCTACACCACGGGGGCCCGCTCTGGAAACACCATATATTTT

d_gene: -
v_gene: TRBV5-5
j_gene: TRBJ1-5
abundance: -
CDR3aa: CASSFGLGQPQHF
CDR3nt: TGTGCCAGCAGCTTCGGTCTTGGTCAGCCCCAGCATTTT

d_gene: TRBD1
v_gene: TRBV5-6
j_gene: TRBJ1-3
abundance: -
CDR3aa: CASSWRDRGNTIYF
CDR3nt: TGTGCCAGCAGCTGGAGGGACAGGGGAAACACCATATATTTT

d_gene: -
v_gene: TRBV27
j_gene: TRBJ2-5
abundance: -
CDR3aa: CASRSGLEETQYF
CDR3nt: TGTGCCAGCAGAAGCGGGTTGGAGGAGACCCAGTACTTC

d_gene: TRBD1
v_gene: TRBV5-8
j_gene: TRBJ1-1
abundance: -
CDR3aa: CASSLRQGTAFF
CDR3nt: TGTGCCAGCAGCTTAAGACAGGGGACGGCTTTCTTT

d_gene: -
v_gene: TRBV7-2
j_gene: TRBJ1-5
abundance: -
CDR3aa: CASSLIGGSNQPQHF
CDR3nt: TGTGCCAGCAGCTTAATAGGGGGTAGCAATCAGCCCCAGCATTTT

d_gene: -
v_gene: TRBV27
j_gene: TRBJ1-4
abundance: -
CDR3aa: CASSPEQATNEKLFF
CDR3nt: TGTGCCAGCAGTCCTGAACAGGCAACTAATGAAAAACTGTTTTTT

d_gene: -
v_gene: TRBV21-1
j_gene: TRBJ2-1
abundance: -
CDR3aa: CASSMGLAVYNEQFF
CDR3nt: TGTGCCAGCAGCATGGGACTAGCCGTCTACAATGAGCAGTTCTTC

d_gene: TRBD2
v_gene: TRBV27
j_gene: TRBJ2-7
abundance: -
CDR3aa: CASRYGSGSLYEQYF
CDR3nt: TGTGCCAGCAGGTACGGTAGCGGGAGCCTTTACGAGCAGTACTTC

d_gene: TRBD1
v_gene: TRBV27
j_gene: TRBJ1-4
abundance: -
CDR3aa: CASSYEQGALEKLFF
CDR3nt: TGTGCCAGCAGTTACGAACAGGGGGCGCTTGAAAAACTGTTTTTT

d_gene: -
v_gene: TRBV29-1
j_gene: TRBJ2-3
abundance: -
CDR3aa: CSVEADLKTTDTQYF
CDR3nt: TGCAGCGTTGAGGCGGACCTTAAGACCACAGATACGCAGTATTTT

d_gene: TRBD2
v_gene: TRBV5-1
j_gene: TRBJ2-1
abundance: -
CDR3aa: CASSLGLAGTYNEQFF
CDR3nt: TGCGCCAGCAGCTTGGGGCTAGCGGGAACCTACAATGAGCAGTTCTTC

d_gene: -
v_gene: TRBV4-1
j_gene: TRBJ1-4
abundance: -
CDR3aa: CASSLPSGANEKLFF
CDR3nt: TGCGCCAGCAGCCTTCCTTCCGGGGCCAATGAAAAACTGTTTTTT

d_gene: -
v_gene: TRBV15
j_gene: TRBJ1-2
abundance: -
CDR3aa: CATSREDGAAYGYTF
CDR3nt: TGTGCCACCAGCAGAGAAGATGGGGCGGCCTATGGCTACACCTTC

d_gene: -
v_gene: TRBV27
j_gene: TRBJ2-7
abundance: -
CDR3aa: CASSFSLGENSYEQYF
CDR3nt: TGTGCCAGCAGTTTTTCCCTAGGCGAGAACTCCTACGAGCAGTACTTC

d_gene: TRBD1
v_gene: TRBV27
j_gene: TRBJ1-2
abundance: -
CDR3aa: CASSTRQGPSYGYTF
CDR3nt: TGTGCCAGCAGTACGCGACAGGGGCCTTCTTATGGCTACACCTTC

d_gene: -
v_gene: TRBV15
j_gene: TRBJ1-2
abundance: -
CDR3aa: CATSRAGSYTNYGYTF
CDR3nt: TGTGCCACCAGCAGGGCTGGCAGCTATACTAACTATGGCTACACCTTC

d_gene: -
v_gene: TRBV4-3
j_gene: TRBJ2-3
abundance: -
CDR3aa: CASSHGLKDTQYF
CDR3nt: TGCGCCAGCAGCCATGGTCTAAAGGATACGCAGTATTTT

d_gene: TRBD2
v_gene: TRBV29-1
j_gene: TRBJ2-4
abundance: -
CDR3aa: CSVVLAGGPQYF
CDR3nt: TGCAGCGTTGTACTAGCGGGAGGGCCTCAGTACTTC

d_gene: TRBD1
v_gene: TRBV7-6
j_gene: TRBJ2-7
abundance: -
CDR3aa: CASSLTGGSYEQYF
CDR3nt: TGTGCCAGCAGCCTAACAGGGGGCTCCTACGAGCAGTACTTC

d_gene: TRBD1
v_gene: TRBV5-8
j_gene: TRBJ2-7
abundance: -
CDR3aa: CASSSGTVFGEQYF
CDR3nt: TGTGCCAGCAGCTCCGGGACAGTCTTCGGCGAGCAGTACTTC

d_gene: -
v_gene: TRBV11-2
j_gene: TRBJ2-5
abundance: -
CDR3aa: CASSPARADLIQETQYF
CDR3nt: TGTGCCAGCAGCCCCGCGCGAGCGGACCTTATCCAAGAGACCCAGTACTTC

d_gene: -
v_gene: TRBV9
j_gene: TRBJ2-1
abundance: -
CDR3aa: CASSVGIEQFF
CDR3nt: TGTGCCAGCAGCGTAGGTATTGAGCAGTTCTTC

d_gene: -
v_gene: TRBV11-3
j_gene: TRBJ1-1
abundance: once
CDR3aa: CASSDSGNTEAFF
CDR3nt: TGTGCCAGCAGCGATTCAGGGAACACTGAAGCTTTCTTT

d_gene: -
v_gene: TRBV7-3
j_gene: TRBJ2-2
abundance: -
CDR3aa: CASSLTGSGELFF
CDR3nt: TGTGCCAGCAGCTTAACAGGGTCCGGGGAGCTGTTTTTT

d_gene: -
v_gene: TRBV7-9
j_gene: TRBJ2-7
abundance: -
CDR3aa: CASSSQAFSSYEQYF
CDR3nt: TGTGCCAGCAGCTCTCAGGCGTTTAGCTCCTACGAGCAGTACTTC

d_gene: TRBD2
v_gene: TRBV5-1
j_gene: TRBJ2-5
abundance: once
CDR3aa: CASSRPGLDFQETQYF
CDR3nt: TGCGCCAGCTCCCGGCCGGGACTAGATTTCCAAGAGACCCAGTACTTC

d_gene: -
v_gene: TRBV27
j_gene: TRBJ2-1
abundance: -
CDR3aa: CASSFQLIGDEQFF
CDR3nt: TGTGCCAGCAGTTTTCAGCTGATAGGCGATGAGCAGTTCTTC

d_gene: -
v_gene: TRBV29-1
j_gene: TRBJ2-7
abundance: -
CDR3aa: CSVEDRQYEQYF
CDR3nt: TGCAGCGTTGAAGATCGACAGTACGAGCAGTACTTC

d_gene: -
v_gene: TRBV6-6
j_gene: TRBJ2-7
abundance: -
CDR3aa: CASSYSASHYEQYF
CDR3nt: TGTGCCAGCAGTTACTCGGCTAGCCACTACGAGCAGTACTTC

d_gene: -
v_gene: TRBV29-1
j_gene: TRBJ1-2
abundance: -
CDR3aa: CSVVGGHGYTF
CDR3nt: TGCAGCGTTGTCGGAGGTCATGGCTACACCTTC

d_gene: TRBD2
v_gene: TRBV28
j_gene: TRBJ2-5
abundance: -
CDR3aa: CASRRTSDQETQYF
CDR3nt: TGTGCCAGCAGACGGACTAGCGACCAAGAGACCCAGTACTTC

d_gene: -
v_gene: TRBV19
j_gene: TRBJ2-7
abundance: -
CDR3aa: CASSIDQGMVDEQYF
CDR3nt: TGTGCCAGTAGTATAGATCAGGGGATGGTGGACGAGCAGTACTTC

d_gene: TRBD1
v_gene: TRBV28
j_gene: TRBJ2-1
abundance: -
CDR3aa: CASSLGTGLTNEQFF
CDR3nt: TGTGCCAGCAGTTTGGGGACAGGGTTGACGAATGAGCAGTTCTTC

d_gene: -
v_gene: TRBV6-5
j_gene: TRBJ2-3
abundance: -
CDR3aa: CASSLVGMRLADTQYF
CDR3nt: TGTGCCAGCAGTTTGGTAGGGATGAGATTAGCAGATACGCAGTATTTT

d_gene: TRBD1
v_gene: TRBV5-6
j_gene: TRBJ2-7
abundance: -
CDR3aa: CASSKGQAHEQYF
CDR3nt: TGTGCCAGCAGCAAGGGACAGGCCCACGAGCAGTACTTC

d_gene: -
v_gene: TRBV27
j_gene: TRBJ1-1
abundance: -
CDR3aa: CASSFVRGHTEAFF
CDR3nt: TGTGCCAGCAGTTTCGTCAGGGGACACACTGAAGCTTTCTTT

d_gene: -
v_gene: TRBV25-1
j_gene: TRBJ2-1
abundance: -
CDR3aa: CASKGYNEQFF
CDR3nt: TGTGCCAGCAAGGGGTACAATGAGCAGTTCTTC

d_gene: -
v_gene: TRBV11-2
j_gene: TRBJ1-1
abundance: -
CDR3aa: CASSPRARGTEAFF
CDR3nt: TGTGCCAGCAGCCCCCGGGCGAGGGGCACTGAAGCTTTCTTT

d_gene: TRBD2
v_gene: TRBV5-4
j_gene: TRBJ2-1
abundance: -
CDR3aa: CASSGGLAGTLSYNEQFF
CDR3nt: TGTGCCAGCAGCGGGGGACTAGCGGGGACCTTGTCCTACAATGAGCAGTTCTTC

d_gene: -
v_gene: TRBV27
j_gene: TRBJ2-7
abundance: -
CDR3aa: CASRGGPYEQYF
CDR3nt: TGTGCCAGCAGGGGTGGGCCCTACGAGCAGTACTTC

d_gene: -
v_gene: TRBV28
j_gene: TRBJ1-1
abundance: -
CDR3aa: CASSPHRGSKASTEAFF
CDR3nt: TGTGCCAGCAGCCCCCATAGAGGGTCTAAGGCTAGCACTGAAGCTTTCTTT

d_gene: TRBD1
v_gene: TRBV9
j_gene: TRBJ2-7
abundance: -
CDR3aa: CASSVGQGAAYEQYF
CDR3nt: TGTGCCAGCAGCGTAGGACAGGGGGCTGCCTACGAGCAGTACTTC

d_gene: -
v_gene: TRBV28
j_gene: TRBJ2-1
abundance: once
CDR3aa: CASSSMGPYNEQFF
CDR3nt: TGTGCCAGCAGTTCGATGGGGCCCTACAATGAGCAGTTCTTC

d_gene: TRBD1
v_gene: TRBV4-1
j_gene: TRBJ2-7
abundance: -
CDR3aa: CASSQGDSEAYEQYF
CDR3nt: TGCGCCAGCAGCCAAGGGGACAGCGAGGCCTACGAGCAGTACTTC